The next 10 T cell receptor beta chains were all read from a single sample in a study of cytomegalovirus exposure and HLA in healthy donors (dated by TCRdb to the late 2010s). Libraries were constructed by the immunoSEQ multiplex PCR assay. The multiplex PCR relied on a mix of 60 forward primers for TCR Vbeta segments and 13 reverse primers for TCR Jbeta segments. The immuneACCESS repertoire file appears here via TCRdb, limited to in-frame rearrangements. These files lack a portion of the clones; in checked studies, under half of the deficit traces to unresolved V genes, and the cause of the others is not known. The sample table shows 90,000 to 120,000 clones, and around 77% are seen once. The ten largest make up around 4% of the sample. Sequencing was done on a sample of PBMCs. Receptors originate from a male donor in good health and CMV-seronegative.

This CDR3 is CASSYSSQRGTYEQYF. The CDR3 coding sequence is TGTGCCAGCAGTTACTCCTCTCAGCGGGGGACCTACGAGCAGTACTTC. The rearrangement links TRBV6-5 to TRBJ2-7; 8 positions match TRBD2. CDR3 length: 16 residues. CDR1 and CDR2 from the germline V gene are MNHEY and SVGAGI. With V trimmed by 0 bases and J by 2 bases, 6 bases remained unmatched.

The gene calls are TRBV5-1 and TRBJ2-3, with 9 bases identical to TRBD1. CDR1 SGHRS and CDR2 YFSETQ come from the germline V gene. Trimming at V came to 7 bases and at J to 3 bases, leaving 12 bases not matched to a gene. The CDR3 runs 16 residues. CDR3 DNA sequence: TGCGCCAGCGGATTGATGGGACAGGGAAGTACAGATACGCAGTATTTT. Residues: CASGLMGQGSTDTQYF.

J is TRBJ1-1 and V is TRBV14; D is unresolved. Trimming left V 4 bases short and J 7 bases short, with 16 bases between. Germline CDR1 and CDR2: SGHDN and FVKESK. This CDR3 comprises 14 residues. For the CDR3, the DNA is TGTGCCAGCAGCCGGGGAGGGATCCTCAGTGAAGCTTTCTTT. Its protein is CASSRGGILSEAFF.

This clone was detected once. The chain combines TRBV10-1 with TRBJ2-2, with 10 bases lining up with TRBD2. The CDR3 runs 15 residues. Trimming cost V 2 bases and J 3 bases; bases outside gene matches: 0. From germline, CDR1 is WNHNN and CDR2 SYGVQD (reference sequence). The CDR3 reads CASSEGTSDTGELFF. In DNA, the CDR3 is TGCGCCAGCAGTGAGGGGACTAGCGACACCGGGGAGCTGTTTTTT.

The CDR3 coding sequence is TGCGCCAGCAGCTTGGGCGACCAAGAGACCCAGTACTTC. It encodes CASSLGDQETQYF. The rearrangement joins TRBV5-1 to TRBJ2-5; D is undetermined. The length of the CDR3 is 13 residues. The germline V gene encodes CDR1 SGHRS and CDR2 YFSETQ. The V gene lost 0 bases and the J gene lost 0 bases, with 3 bases spanning the gap.

J is TRBJ2-2 and V is TRBV4-2; 10 bases are a match to TRBD1. From germline, CDR1 is LGHNA and CDR2 YNFKEQ. Germline trimming cut 6 bases from V and 4 bases from J; bases unmatched to any gene: 8. The CDR3 length is 16 residues. The CDR3 DNA reads TGTGCCAGCAGGGACGCCGGGACAGGGGTCACCGGGGAGCTGTTTTTT. Amino acid sequence: CASRDAGTGVTGELFF.

The V call is TRBV2, the J call TRBJ2-1; D is possibly TRBD2 (5 bases). CDR3 length equals 16 residues. CDR1 is SNHLY, CDR2 FYNNEI, per germline. The V end was cut by 2 bases, the J end by 1 base, with 12 bases between. As DNA, the CDR3 is TGTGCCAGCAGTGAAATTCTAACTAGGTCCTACAATGAGCAGTTCTTC. Protein sequence: CASSEILTRSYNEQFF.

The chain recombines TRBV27 with TRBJ2-3, with a possible D match to TRBD1 (5 bases). Germline-derived CDR1 and CDR2 are MNHEY and SMNVEV (reference sequence). V was trimmed by 5 bases and J by 0 bases, leaving 15 bases between them. The CDR3 is made up of 16 amino acids. Here the CDR3 reads CASSTRTLSSTDTQYF. CDR3 nucleotides: TGTGCCAGCAGTACCAGGACATTATCTAGCACAGATACGCAGTATTTT.

This chain links TRBV7-3 with TRBJ2-7; 8 nucleotides agree with TRBD2. V gave up 5 bases and J gave up 5 bases; unmatched junction bases: 11. CDR3 length equals 15 residues. The germline V gene encodes CDR1 SGHTA and CDR2 FQGTGA. CDR3 in DNA: TGTGCCAGCAGCCCCCAAAGCGGGAGAGTCGACGAGCAGTACTTC. Its protein is CASSPQSGRVDEQYF.

This clone has a handful of counts. The V gene is TRBV6-6, the J gene TRBJ2-3, with 7 nucleotides matching TRBD1. CDR3 length equals 15 residues. Germline lookup yields CDR1 MNHNY and CDR2 SVGAGI (reference sequence). Trimming removed 2 bases from V and 2 bases from J; junction bases left unmatched: 4. CDR3 coding DNA: TGTGCCAGCAGTTACGGGGACAGACACACAGATACGCAGTATTTT. Amino acids: CASSYGDRHTDTQYF.